This record covers a single T cell receptor (beta chain). CDR3 length: 14 amino acids. V lost 2 bases and J 6 bases, leaving 11 bases between the germline ends. From germline, CDR1 is SGHTA and CDR2 FQGNSA. TCRdb re-called the RT-PCR reads with MiXCR, one entry per CDR3 protein. The data show about 680,000 distinct CDR3 sequences, with about 14% seen just once and 3.6% held by the top ten. Sequenced input: memory CD4+ T cells from blood. The rearrangement joins TRBV7-2 to TRBJ1-5, with unresolved D. This receptor was identified in a female donor in good health, serving as a healthy control. The CDR3 is CASSLRDWRQPQHF. CDR3 DNA: TGTGCCAGCAGCTTACGGGATTGGCGTCAGCCCCAGCATTTT.